This T cell receptor beta chain comes out of a study of T cells in Graves' hyperthyroidism and ophthalmopathy. RNA transcripts were the template for amplifying TCR beta CDR3 regions. In the first-round RT-PCR of the TCR CDR3, the HTBI primer set was used. One entry per CDR3 protein, called by TCRdb with MiXCR from the multiplex PCR reads. This repertoire shows under 400,000 distinct CDR3 sequences, 21% found once; its top ten account for 50%. Many counts were recorded for this clonotype. Trimming took 2 bases from V and 5 from J; bases not matched to a gene: 3. The CDR3 length is 12 residues. The germline CDR1 and CDR2 sequences are SQVTM and ANQGSEA.

Sequencing was performed on blood. The clonotype comes from a woman aged 50 to 65 with Graves' hyperthyroidism. This sequence joins TRBV29-1 and TRBJ2-7; 7 nucleotides agree with TRBD1. The CDR3 DNA reads as TGCAGCGTTGAAAAAGGGGGCAACGAGCAGTACTTC. Protein: CSVEKGGNEQYF.